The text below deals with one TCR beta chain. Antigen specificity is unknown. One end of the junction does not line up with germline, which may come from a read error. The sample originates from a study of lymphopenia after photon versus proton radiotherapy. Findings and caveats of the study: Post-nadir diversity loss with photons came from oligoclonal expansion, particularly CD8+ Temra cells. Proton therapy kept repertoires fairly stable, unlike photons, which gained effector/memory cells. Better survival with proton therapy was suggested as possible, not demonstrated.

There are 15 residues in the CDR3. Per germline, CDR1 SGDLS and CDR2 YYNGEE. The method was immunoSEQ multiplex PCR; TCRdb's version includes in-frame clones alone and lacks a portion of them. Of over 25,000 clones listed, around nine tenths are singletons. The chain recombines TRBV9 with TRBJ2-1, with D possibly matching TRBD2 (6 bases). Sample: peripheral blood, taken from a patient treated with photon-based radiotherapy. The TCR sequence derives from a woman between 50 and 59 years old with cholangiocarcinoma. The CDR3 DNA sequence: TGTGCCAGCAGCCCTCGGGACTTGGGCCCCAATGAGCGGTTCTTC. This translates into CASSPRDLGPNERFF.